Given below is one T cell receptor beta chain in context. Its antigen remains unidentified. Produced via immunoSEQ multiplex PCR; TCRdb's table is partial and in-frame only. Seen here are 60,000 or so clones, 70% to 80% observed once, and the top ten hold 5.2%. This entry comes from a study of pediatric ulcerative colitis. General study results and limits: Compared with controls, ulcerative colitis showed greater blood-rectum clone sharing.

CDR1 is GTSNPN, CDR2 SVGIG, per germline (reference sequence). The CDR3 is 16 residues long. V lost 0 bases to trimming and J lost 6 bases, with 20 bases between them. Sequencing was performed on blood. The gene calls are TRBV30 and TRBJ1-2, with TRBD1 as a possible D gene (5 bases). The receptor was isolated from a boy younger than 18 with moderate ulcerative colitis. CDR3 nucleotide sequence: TGTGCCTGGAGTGTACTCATATCTAGGACATTTGATGGCTACACCTTC. Its translation is CAWSVLISRTFDGYTF.